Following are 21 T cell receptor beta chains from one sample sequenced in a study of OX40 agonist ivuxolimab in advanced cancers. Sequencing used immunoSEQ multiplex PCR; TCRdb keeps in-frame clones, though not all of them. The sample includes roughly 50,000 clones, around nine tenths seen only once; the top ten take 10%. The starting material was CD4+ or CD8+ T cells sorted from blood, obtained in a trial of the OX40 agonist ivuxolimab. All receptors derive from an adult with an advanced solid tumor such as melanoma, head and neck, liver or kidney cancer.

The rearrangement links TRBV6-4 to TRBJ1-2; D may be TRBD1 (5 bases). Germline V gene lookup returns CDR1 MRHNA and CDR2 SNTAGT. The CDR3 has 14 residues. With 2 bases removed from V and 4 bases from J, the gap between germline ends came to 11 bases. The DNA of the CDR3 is TGTGCCAGCAGTGACAGGGGAGGAGGCTATGGCTACACCTTC. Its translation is CASSDRGGGYGYTF.

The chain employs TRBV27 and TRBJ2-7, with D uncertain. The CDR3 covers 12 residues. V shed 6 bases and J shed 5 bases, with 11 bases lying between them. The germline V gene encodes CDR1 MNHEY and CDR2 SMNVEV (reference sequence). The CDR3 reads CASSENFHEQYF. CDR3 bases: TGTGCCAGCAGCGAGAATTTCCACGAGCAGTACTTC.

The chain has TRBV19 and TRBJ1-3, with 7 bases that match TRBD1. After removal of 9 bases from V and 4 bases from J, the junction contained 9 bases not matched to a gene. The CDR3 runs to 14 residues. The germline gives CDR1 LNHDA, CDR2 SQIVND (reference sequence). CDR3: CASPSGQAGNTIYF. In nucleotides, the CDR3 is TGTGCCAGCCCTTCAGGACAGGCCGGAAACACCATATATTTT.

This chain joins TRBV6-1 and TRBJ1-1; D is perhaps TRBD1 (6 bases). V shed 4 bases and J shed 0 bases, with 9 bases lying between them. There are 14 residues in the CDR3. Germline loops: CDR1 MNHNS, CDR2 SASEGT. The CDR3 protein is CASSGQVMNTEAFF. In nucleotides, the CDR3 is TGTGCCAGCAGTGGACAGGTGATGAACACTGAAGCTTTCTTT.

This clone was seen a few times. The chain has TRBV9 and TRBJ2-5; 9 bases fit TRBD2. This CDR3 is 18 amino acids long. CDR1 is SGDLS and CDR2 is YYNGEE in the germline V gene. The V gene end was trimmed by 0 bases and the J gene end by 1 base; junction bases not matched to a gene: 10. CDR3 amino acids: CASSVGDRRGGAQETQYF. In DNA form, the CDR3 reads TGTGCCAGCAGCGTAGGAGACCGGCGGGGGGGAGCCCAAGAGACCCAGTACTTC.

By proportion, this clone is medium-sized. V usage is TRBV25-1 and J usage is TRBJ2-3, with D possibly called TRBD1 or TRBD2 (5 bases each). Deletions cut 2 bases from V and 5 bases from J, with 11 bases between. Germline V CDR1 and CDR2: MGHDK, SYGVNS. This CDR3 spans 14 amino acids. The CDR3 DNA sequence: TGTGCCAGCAGTGAAGGGGACCGGGAAGATACGCAGTATTTT. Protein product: CASSEGDREDTQYF. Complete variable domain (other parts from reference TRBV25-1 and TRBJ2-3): EADIYQTPRYLVIGTGKKITLECSQTMGHDKMYWYQQDPGMELHLIHYSYGVNSTEKGDLSSESTVSRIRTEHFPLTLESARPSHTSQYLCASSEGDREDTQYFGPGTRLTVL.

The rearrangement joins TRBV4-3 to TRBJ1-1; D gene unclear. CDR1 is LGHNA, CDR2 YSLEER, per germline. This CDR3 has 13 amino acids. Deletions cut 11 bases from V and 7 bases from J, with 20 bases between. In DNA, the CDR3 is TGCGCCGAGTTAGGAATAGGTTCTATTGAAGCTTTCTTT. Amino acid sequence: CAELGIGSIEAFF.

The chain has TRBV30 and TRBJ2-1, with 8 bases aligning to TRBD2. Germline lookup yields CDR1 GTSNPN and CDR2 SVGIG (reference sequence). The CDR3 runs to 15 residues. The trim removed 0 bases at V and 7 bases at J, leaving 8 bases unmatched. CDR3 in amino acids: CAWSVLGTSRNEQFF. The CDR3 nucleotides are TGTGCCTGGAGTGTACTTGGGACTAGTCGTAATGAGCAGTTCTTC. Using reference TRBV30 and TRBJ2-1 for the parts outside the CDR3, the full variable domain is SQTIHQWPATLVQPVGSPLSLECTVEGTSNPNLYWYRQAAGRGLQLLFYSVGIGQISSEVPQNLSASRPQDRQFILSSKKLLLSDSGFYLCAWSVLGTSRNEQFFGPGTRLTVL.

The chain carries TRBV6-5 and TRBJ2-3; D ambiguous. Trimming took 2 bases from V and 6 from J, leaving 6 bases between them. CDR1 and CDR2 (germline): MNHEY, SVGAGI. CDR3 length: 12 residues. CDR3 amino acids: CASSYLGDTQYF. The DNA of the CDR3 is TGTGCCAGCAGTTACCTGGGTGATACGCAGTATTTT.

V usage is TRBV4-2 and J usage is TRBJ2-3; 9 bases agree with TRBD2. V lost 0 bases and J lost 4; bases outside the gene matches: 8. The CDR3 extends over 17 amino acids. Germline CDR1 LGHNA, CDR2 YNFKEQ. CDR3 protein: CASSQELREGLPDTQYF. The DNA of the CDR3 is TGTGCCAGCAGCCAAGAATTGCGGGAGGGCCTCCCAGATACGCAGTATTTT.

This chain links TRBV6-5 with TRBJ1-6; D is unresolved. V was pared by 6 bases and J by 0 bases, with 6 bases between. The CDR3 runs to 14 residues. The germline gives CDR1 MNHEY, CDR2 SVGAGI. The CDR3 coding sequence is TGTGCCAGCAGCCAGAGCTCCTATAATTCACCCCTCCACTTT. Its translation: CASSQSSYNSPLHF.

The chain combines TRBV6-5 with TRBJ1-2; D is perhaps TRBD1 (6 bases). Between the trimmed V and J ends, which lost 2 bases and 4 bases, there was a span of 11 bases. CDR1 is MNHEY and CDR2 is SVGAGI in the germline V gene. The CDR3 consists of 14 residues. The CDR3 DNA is TGTGCCAGCAGTTACGTGCAGGGGAGCTATGGCTACACCTTC. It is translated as CASSYVQGSYGYTF.

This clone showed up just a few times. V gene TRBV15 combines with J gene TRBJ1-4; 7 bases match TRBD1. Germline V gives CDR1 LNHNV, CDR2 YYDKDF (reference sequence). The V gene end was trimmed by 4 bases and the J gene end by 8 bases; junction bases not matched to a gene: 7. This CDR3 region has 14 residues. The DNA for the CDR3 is TGTGCCACCAGCAACAGGGGCGGGAGCGAAAAACTGTTTTTT. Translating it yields CATSNRGGSEKLFF.

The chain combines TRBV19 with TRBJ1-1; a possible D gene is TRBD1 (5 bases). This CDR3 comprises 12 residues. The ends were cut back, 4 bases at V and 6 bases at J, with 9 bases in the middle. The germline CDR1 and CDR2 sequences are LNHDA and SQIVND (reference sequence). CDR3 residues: CASSTGLAEAFF. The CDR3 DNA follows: TGTGCCAGTAGTACAGGGCTGGCTGAAGCTTTCTTT.

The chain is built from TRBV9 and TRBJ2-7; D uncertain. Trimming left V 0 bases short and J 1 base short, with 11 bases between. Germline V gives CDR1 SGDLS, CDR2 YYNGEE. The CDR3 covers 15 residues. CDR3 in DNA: TGTGCCAGCAGCGTAGCTACGGGTGAGTCCTACGAGCAGTACTTC. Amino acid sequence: CASSVATGESYEQYF.

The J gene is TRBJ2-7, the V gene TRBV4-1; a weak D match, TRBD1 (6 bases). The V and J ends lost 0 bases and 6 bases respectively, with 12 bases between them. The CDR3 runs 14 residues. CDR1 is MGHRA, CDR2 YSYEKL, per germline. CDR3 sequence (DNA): TGCGCCAGCAGCCAAGACAGGGGTGTCTCCGAGCAGTACTTC. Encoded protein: CASSQDRGVSEQYF.

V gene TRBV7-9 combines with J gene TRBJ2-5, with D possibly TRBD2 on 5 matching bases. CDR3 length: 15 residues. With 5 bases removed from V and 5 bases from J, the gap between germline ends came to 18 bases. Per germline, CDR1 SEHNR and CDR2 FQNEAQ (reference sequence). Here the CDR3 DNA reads TGTGCCAGCAGCCCGCCCCTCCTAGCACGTGAGACCCAGTACTTC. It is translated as CASSPPLLARETQYF.

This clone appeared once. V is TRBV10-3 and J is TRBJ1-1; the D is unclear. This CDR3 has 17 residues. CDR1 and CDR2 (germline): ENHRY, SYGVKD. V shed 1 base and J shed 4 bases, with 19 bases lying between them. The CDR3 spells CAISEYQTRLGSTEAFF. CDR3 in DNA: TGTGCCATCAGTGAGTATCAGACCAGGTTGGGGTCCACTGAAGCTTTCTTT.

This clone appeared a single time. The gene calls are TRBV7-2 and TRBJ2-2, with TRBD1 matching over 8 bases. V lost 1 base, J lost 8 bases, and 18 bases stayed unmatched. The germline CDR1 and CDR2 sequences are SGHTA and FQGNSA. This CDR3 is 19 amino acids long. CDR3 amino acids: CASSLVVFWDRSNRGELFF. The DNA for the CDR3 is TGTGCCAGCAGCTTAGTCGTTTTTTGGGACAGGAGTAACAGGGGGGAGCTGTTTTTT.

CDR3 loop: CASRLPLEREYEQYF. CDR3 nucleotide sequence: TGTGCCAGCAGGCTGCCTCTCGAGCGGGAGTACGAGCAGTACTTC. This sequence joins TRBV6-1 and TRBJ2-7; TRBD2 matches 8 bases. V gave up 6 bases and J gave up 4 bases; unmatched junction bases: 11. The CDR3 contains 15 residues. CDR1 MNHNS and CDR2 SASEGT come from the germline V gene.

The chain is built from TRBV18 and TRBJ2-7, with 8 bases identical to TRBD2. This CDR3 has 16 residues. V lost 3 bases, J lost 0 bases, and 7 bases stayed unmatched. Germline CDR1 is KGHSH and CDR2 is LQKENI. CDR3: CASSPPGGPSSYEQYF. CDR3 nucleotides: TGTGCCAGCTCACCTCCGGGGGGGCCGAGCTCCTACGAGCAGTACTTC.